These 26 T cell receptor beta chains were all obtained from the same sample, sequenced in a study of Tregs in tolerant kidney transplant recipients. The nonmyeloablative bone marrow transplants came from related graft donors, with transient mixed chimerism. The method was immunoSEQ multiplex PCR; TCRdb's version includes in-frame clones alone and lacks a portion of them. The table lists tens of thousands of clones, 91% of them singletons, with around 1.5% in the top ten. This specimen consisted of CD4+ T cells from blood (PBMCs), obtained 24 months after the transplant. Receptors originate from a human patient who received a combined kidney and bone marrow transplant. T cells may partly derive from the graft donor.

This clone was observed a single time. The J gene is TRBJ2-5, the V gene TRBV4-1; the D gene is possibly TRBD2 (5 bases). The V and J ends lost 5 bases and 2 bases respectively, with 12 bases between them. The germline V gene encodes CDR1 MGHRA and CDR2 YSYEKL. The CDR3 loop spans 14 amino acids. The chain's CDR3 is CASSKFGVQETQYF. The DNA for the CDR3 is TGCGCCAGCAGCAAATTCGGGGTGCAAGAGACCCAGTACTTC.

The rearrangement uses TRBV5-1 and TRBJ2-3, with TRBD2 as a possible D gene (5 bases). V was shortened by 0 bases and J by 6 bases, with 20 bases between the two germline ends. The CDR3 is 17 amino acids. Germline CDR1 SGHRS, CDR2 YFSETQ. CDR3 in DNA: TGCGCCAGCAGCTTGGGGGAGAAGTATTGGGCCGAGGATACGCAGTATTTT. It encodes CASSLGEKYWAEDTQYF.

This clone appeared once. The V and J genes are TRBV30 and TRBJ1-5; 7 bases map to TRBD1. V was clipped by 6 bases and J by 5 bases; unmatched bases: 10. This CDR3 contains 14 residues. CDR1 is GTSNPN and CDR2 is SVGIG in the germline V gene (reference sequence). The CDR3 sequence: CACGPGQTYQPQHF. CDR3 DNA: TGTGCCTGCGGACCGGGACAGACATATCAGCCCCAGCATTTT. The whole variable domain, remainder taken from reference TRBV30 and TRBJ1-5, is SQTIHQWPATLVQPVGSPLSLECTVEGTSNPNLYWYRQAAGRGLQLLFYSVGIGQISSEVPQNLSASRPQDRQFILSSKKLLLSDSGFYLCACGPGQTYQPQHFGDGTRLSIL.

The chain employs TRBV16 and TRBJ2-7; TRBD2 might be the D (6 bases). The germline V and J ends were trimmed by 0 bases and 5 bases, with 8 bases remaining between them. The germline CDR1 and CDR2 sequences are KGHSY and FQNENV. This CDR3 is 13 amino acids long. The CDR3 is CASSQSRENEQYF. For the CDR3, the DNA is TGTGCCAGCAGCCAATCGCGGGAAAACGAGCAGTACTTC.

The rearrangement joins TRBV25-1 to TRBJ2-5; TRBD2 aligns across 11 bases. Germline V gene data show CDR1 as MGHDK and CDR2 as SYGVNS. The CDR3 totals 15 residues. Trimming at V came to 4 bases and at J to 3 bases, leaving 4 bases not matched to a gene. The CDR3 reads CASSGIAGGKETQYF. CDR3 bases: TGTGCCAGCAGTGGAATAGCGGGAGGGAAAGAGACCCAGTACTTC.

The chain couples TRBV12-5 to TRBJ2-2; a weak D match, TRBD1 (5 bases). The germline V gene has CDR1 LGHNT and CDR2 FRNRAP. The CDR3 is made up of 16 amino acids. The germline V and J ends were trimmed by 5 bases and 0 bases, with 13 bases remaining between them. CDR3 sequence (DNA): TGTGCTAGTGGTCCGACGACAGTACCGAACACCGGGGAGCTGTTTTTT. This translates into CASGPTTVPNTGELFF.

V usage is TRBV19 and J usage is TRBJ2-7, with TRBD1 matching over 7 bases. CDR1 and CDR2 from the germline V gene are LNHDA and SQIVND (reference sequence). Unmatched junction bases numbered 5, after V lost 4 bases and J lost 2 bases. The CDR3 loop spans 14 amino acids. The CDR3 loop reads CASSTRTGAYEQYF. The CDR3 nucleotides are TGTGCCAGTAGTACCCGGACAGGAGCCTACGAGCAGTACTTC.

The chain uses TRBV12-5 and TRBJ2-7, with a tentative D call TRBD1 (7 bases). The germline V gene has CDR1 LGHNT and CDR2 FRNRAP. The V end lost 0 bases, the J end lost 0 bases, and 12 bases lay between the germline ends. The CDR3 runs 16 residues. The CDR3 DNA sequence: TGTGCTAGTGGTTTGGTACAGGGGAGGAGCTCCTACGAGCAGTACTTC. Its protein is CASGLVQGRSSYEQYF.

V usage is TRBV11-3 and J usage is TRBJ1-5; TRBD1 might be the D (5 bases). Looked up from germline, CDR1 is SGHNT and CDR2 is YENEEA. The CDR3 has 18 residues. V lost 3 bases to trimming and J lost 0 bases, with 18 bases between them. The CDR3 sequence is CASSFLNARENSNQPQHF. The CDR3 DNA reads as TGTGCCAGCAGCTTCCTAAATGCCAGGGAAAATAGCAATCAGCCCCAGCATTTT.

V and J are TRBV7-2 and TRBJ2-3; the D is unclear. The V end was cut by 2 bases, the J end by 14 bases, with 14 bases between. The CDR3 runs 12 residues. CDR1 is SGHTA, CDR2 FQGNSA, per germline. The CDR3 here is CASSLNHEVPYF. The CDR3 region has the DNA TGTGCCAGCAGCTTAAACCATGAGGTCCCGTATTTT.

The chain carries TRBV5-5 and TRBJ2-7; 7 bases agree with TRBD1. With V trimmed by 2 bases and J by 6 bases, 17 bases remained unmatched. The CDR3 is made up of 17 amino acids. In germline, CDR1 is SGHKS, CDR2 YYEKEE (reference sequence). The CDR3 DNA follows: TGTGCCAGCAGCTTTTCAAGCGGCCCAGGGGGAAGTGGCGAGCAGTACTTC. It is translated as CASSFSSGPGGSGEQYF.

The chain carries TRBV6-1 and TRBJ1-5, with 8 bases aligning to TRBD1. V shed 6 bases, J shed 5 bases, and the junction held 3 bases outside the gene matches. The CDR3 runs to 13 residues. Germline lookup yields CDR1 MNHNS and CDR2 SASEGT. The chain's CDR3 is CASRQGADQPQHF. DNA of the CDR3: TGTGCCAGCAGGCAGGGGGCGGATCAGCCCCAGCATTTT.

In the case of this clone: One end of the junction does not line up with germline, which may come from a read error. The chain carries TRBV7-8 and TRBJ2-7, with TRBD2 matching 14 bases. Germline V lookup: CDR1 SGHVS, CDR2 FQNEAQ. The CDR3 runs 14 residues. The CDR3 DNA is TGTGCCAGCAGCCGTGGACTAGCGGGGGGCCGCCCACACTTC. Its protein is CASSRGLAGGRPHF.

This sequence joins TRBV6-1 and TRBJ2-1, with a tentative D call TRBD2 (5 bases). The germline CDR1 and CDR2 sequences are MNHNS and SASEGT. The CDR3 covers 14 residues. The germline V and J ends were trimmed by 3 bases and 7 bases, with 13 bases remaining between them. CDR3 sequence reads: CASSERTYVNEQFF. The CDR3 region has the DNA TGTGCCAGCAGTGAGCGGACTTATGTTAATGAGCAGTTCTTC.

This chain connects TRBV9 to TRBJ2-1; TRBD2 is a possible D gene (7 bases). The V gene lost 0 bases and the J gene lost 3 bases, with 10 bases spanning the gap. CDR3 length: 15 amino acids. CDR1 SGDLS and CDR2 YYNGEE come from the germline V gene. CDR3 coding DNA: TGTGCCAGCAGCGTAGGTAGGGGGGGCTACAATGAGCAGTTCTTC. The encoded protein is CASSVGRGGYNEQFF.

The table lists this clone with a few counts. The chain joins TRBV19 to TRBJ1-5; 8 bases match TRBD1. CDR3 length equals 15 residues. From germline, CDR1 is LNHDA and CDR2 SQIVND (reference sequence). After removal of 3 bases from V and 6 bases from J, the junction contained 7 bases not matched to a gene. The CDR3, as DNA: TGTGCCAGTAGTATCGACAGGGGAATGGTTCAGCCCCAGCATTTT. Translation: CASSIDRGMVQPQHF.

This clone showed up just a few times. The chain joins TRBV7-9 to TRBJ1-5; D perhaps matches TRBD1 (5 bases). CDR1 and CDR2 from the germline V gene are SEHNR and FQNEAQ (reference sequence). The CDR3 is 15 amino acids. Between the trimmed V and J ends, which lost 9 bases and 0 bases, there was a span of 15 bases. CDR3 DNA sequence: TGTGCCAGTCCGGCCGGGGGGGGTAGCAATCAGCCCCAGCATTTT. It specifies CASPAGGGSNQPQHF. Variable domain in full (rest from reference TRBV7-9 and TRBJ1-5): DTGVSQNPRHKITKRGQNVTFRCDPISEHNRLYWYRQTLGQGPEFLTYFQNEAQLEKSRLLSDRFSAERPKGSFSTLEIQRTEQGDSAMYLCASPAGGGSNQPQHFGDGTRLSIL.

A single count supports this clone. The chain has TRBV4-2 and TRBJ2-5; the match to TRBD2 covers 13 bases. From germline, CDR1 is LGHNA and CDR2 YNFKEQ. J lost 4 bases, V lost 6 bases, and 8 bases had no gene match. The CDR3 covers 16 residues. The CDR3 sequence: CASRLAGGPGGETQYF. CDR3 in DNA: TGTGCCAGCAGACTAGCGGGAGGGCCCGGTGGAGAGACCCAGTACTTC.

The chain recombines TRBV5-4 with TRBJ2-2, with D hard to call. Germline V gene lookup returns CDR1 SGHNT and CDR2 YYREEE (reference sequence). The CDR3 loop spans 14 amino acids. The ends were cut back, 1 base at V and 1 base at J, with 5 bases in the middle. Here the CDR3 DNA reads TGTGCCAGCAGCTTGTGGCTGAACACCGGGGAGCTGTTTTTT. Residues: CASSLWLNTGELFF.

The chain is built from TRBV7-2 and TRBJ2-1; D unresolved. From germline, CDR1 is SGHTA and CDR2 FQGNSA. V gave up 2 bases and J gave up 5 bases, with 4 bases separating them. The CDR3 spans 12 residues. CDR3: CASSLFNNEQFF. CDR3 DNA: TGTGCCAGCAGCTTATTCAACAATGAGCAGTTCTTC.

V gene TRBV4-3 combines with J gene TRBJ2-1, with D perhaps matching TRBD1 (6 bases). The CDR3 is 17 residues long. Germline V gene sequence: CDR1 LGHNA, CDR2 YSLEER. Trimming cost V 1 base and J 6 bases, with 19 bases left between them. Here the CDR3 reads CASSQGDGTNGSNEQFF. CDR3 coding DNA: TGCGCCAGCAGCCAAGGAGACGGGACAAATGGCTCCAATGAGCAGTTCTTC.

The J gene is TRBJ1-1, the V gene TRBV21-1; the table gives TRBD1 as D, unverified against the DNA. TRBV21-1 is a listed pseudogene. This CDR3 is 14 amino acids long. The CDR3 nucleotides are TGTGCCAGCAGCAAAGGGGCAGGGGGCACTGAAGCTTTCTTT. This gives the protein CASSKGAGGTEAFF.

V gene TRBV5-1 combines with J gene TRBJ2-1; 12 bases align to TRBD2. The CDR3 loop spans 16 amino acids. Losses at the gene ends were 1 base for V and 3 bases for J; bases not matched to a gene: 2. Germline CDR1 and CDR2: SGHRS and YFSETQ. CDR3 nucleotides: TGCGCCAGCAGCTTGAGGACTAGCGGGGTCTACAATGAGCAGTTCTTC. Protein: CASSLRTSGVYNEQFF.

The V and J genes are TRBV30 and TRBJ2-7; 8 nucleotides match TRBD2. Germline values: CDR1 GTSNPN, CDR2 SVGIG (reference sequence). Trimming removed 2 bases from V and 3 bases from J; junction bases left unmatched: 6. The CDR3 contains 14 residues. CDR3 DNA sequence: TGTGCCTGGAGTCCGGGGGGGGTCCGCTACGAGCAGTACTTC. Encoded protein: CAWSPGGVRYEQYF.

This chain joins TRBV5-1 and TRBJ2-3; 10 bases fit TRBD1. V lost 4 bases to trimming and J lost 3 bases; unmatched junction nucleotides: 8. The CDR3 runs to 16 residues. Germline CDR1 and CDR2: SGHRS and YFSETQ. CDR3 nucleotides: TGCGCCAGCAGCCCCCAACAGGGACAGGGGACAGATACGCAGTATTTT. Its protein is CASSPQQGQGTDTQYF.

This clone has only a few counts. The chain uses TRBV10-3 and TRBJ2-1; unclear D gene. The germline V gene encodes CDR1 ENHRY and CDR2 SYGVKD. V was pared by 7 bases and J by 9 bases, with 19 bases between. CDR3 length equals 14 residues. The CDR3 bases are TGTGCCATCATTAGTAGCCTTTCCTCCGGTGAGCAGTTCTTC. Translating it yields CAIISSLSSGEQFF.